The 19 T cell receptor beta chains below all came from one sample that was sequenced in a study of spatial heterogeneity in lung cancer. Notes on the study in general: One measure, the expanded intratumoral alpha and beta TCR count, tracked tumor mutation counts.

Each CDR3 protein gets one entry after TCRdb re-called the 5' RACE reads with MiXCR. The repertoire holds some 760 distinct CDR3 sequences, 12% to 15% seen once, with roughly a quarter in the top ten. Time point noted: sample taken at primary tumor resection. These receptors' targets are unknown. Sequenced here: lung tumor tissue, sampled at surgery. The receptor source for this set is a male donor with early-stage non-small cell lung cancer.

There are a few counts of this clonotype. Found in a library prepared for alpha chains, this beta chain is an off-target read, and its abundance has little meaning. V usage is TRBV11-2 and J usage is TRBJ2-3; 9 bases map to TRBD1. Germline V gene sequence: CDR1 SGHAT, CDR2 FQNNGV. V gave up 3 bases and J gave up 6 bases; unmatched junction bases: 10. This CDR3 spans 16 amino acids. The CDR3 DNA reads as TGTGCCAGCAGCTTCCGCCCGGGACAGGGCTCGGATACGCAGTATTTT. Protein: CASSFRPGQGSDTQYF.

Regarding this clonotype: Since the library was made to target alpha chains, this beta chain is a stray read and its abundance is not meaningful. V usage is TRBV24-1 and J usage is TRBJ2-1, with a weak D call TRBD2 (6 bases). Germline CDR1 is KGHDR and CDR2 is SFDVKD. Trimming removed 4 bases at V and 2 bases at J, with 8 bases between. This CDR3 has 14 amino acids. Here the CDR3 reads CATSERGPYNEQFF. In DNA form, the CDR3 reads TGTGCCACCAGTGAGCGGGGACCCTACAATGAGCAGTTCTTC.

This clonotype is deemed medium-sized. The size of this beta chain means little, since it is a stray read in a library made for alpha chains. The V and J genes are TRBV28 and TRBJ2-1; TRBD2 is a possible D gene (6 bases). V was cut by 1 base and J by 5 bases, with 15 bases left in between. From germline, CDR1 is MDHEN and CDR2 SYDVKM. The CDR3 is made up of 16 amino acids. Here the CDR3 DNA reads TGTGCCAGCAGTTTATTGCGGGGAGGTGGACACAATGAGCAGTTCTTC. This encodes CASSLLRGGGHNEQFF.

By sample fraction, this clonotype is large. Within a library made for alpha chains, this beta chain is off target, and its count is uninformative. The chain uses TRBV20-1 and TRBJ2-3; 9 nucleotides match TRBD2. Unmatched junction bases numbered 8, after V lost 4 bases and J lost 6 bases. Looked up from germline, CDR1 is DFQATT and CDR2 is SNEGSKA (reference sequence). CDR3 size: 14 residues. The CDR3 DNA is TGCAGTGCTACCGGACTAGCGTCAGGCGATACGCAGTATTTT. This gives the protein CSATGLASGDTQYF.

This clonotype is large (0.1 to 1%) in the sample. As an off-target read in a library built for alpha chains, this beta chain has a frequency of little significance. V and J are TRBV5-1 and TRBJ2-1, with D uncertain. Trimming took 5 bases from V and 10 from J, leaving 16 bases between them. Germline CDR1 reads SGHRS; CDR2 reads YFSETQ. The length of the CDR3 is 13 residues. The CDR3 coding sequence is TGCGCCAGCAGATTGTCGGCCTACCCGGAGCAGTTCTTC. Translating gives CASRLSAYPEQFF.

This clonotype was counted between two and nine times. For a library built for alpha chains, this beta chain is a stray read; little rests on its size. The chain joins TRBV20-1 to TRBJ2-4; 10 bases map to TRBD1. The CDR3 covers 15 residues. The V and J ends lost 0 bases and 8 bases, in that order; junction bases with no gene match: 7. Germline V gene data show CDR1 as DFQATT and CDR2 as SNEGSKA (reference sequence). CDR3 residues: CSARDHRDRGDIQYF. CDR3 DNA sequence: TGCAGTGCTAGAGATCACCGGGACAGGGGTGACATTCAGTACTTC.

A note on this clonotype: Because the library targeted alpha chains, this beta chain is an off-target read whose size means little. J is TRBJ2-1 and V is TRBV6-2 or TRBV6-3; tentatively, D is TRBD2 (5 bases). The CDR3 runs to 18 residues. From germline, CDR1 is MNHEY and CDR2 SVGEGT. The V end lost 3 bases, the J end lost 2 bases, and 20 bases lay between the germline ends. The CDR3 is CASSYSGGQAATYNEQFF. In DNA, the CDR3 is TGTGCCAGCAGTTATTCGGGCGGGCAGGCGGCAACCTACAATGAGCAGTTCTTC.

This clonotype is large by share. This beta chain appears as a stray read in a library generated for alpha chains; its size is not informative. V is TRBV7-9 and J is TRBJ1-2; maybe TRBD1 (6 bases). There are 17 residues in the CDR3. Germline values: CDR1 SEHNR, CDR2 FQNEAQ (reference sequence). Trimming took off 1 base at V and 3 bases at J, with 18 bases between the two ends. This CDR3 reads CASSLEYGQINDYGYTF. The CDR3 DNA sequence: TGTGCCAGCAGCTTAGAATATGGACAGATAAACGACTATGGCTACACCTTC.

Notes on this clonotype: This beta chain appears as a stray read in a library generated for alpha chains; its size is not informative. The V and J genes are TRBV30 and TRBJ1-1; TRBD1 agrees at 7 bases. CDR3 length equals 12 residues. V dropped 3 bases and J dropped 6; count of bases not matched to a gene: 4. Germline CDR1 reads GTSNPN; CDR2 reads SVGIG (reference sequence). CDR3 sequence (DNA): TGTGCCTGGAGCAGACAGGGCGCTGAAGCTTTCTTT. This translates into CAWSRQGAEAFF.

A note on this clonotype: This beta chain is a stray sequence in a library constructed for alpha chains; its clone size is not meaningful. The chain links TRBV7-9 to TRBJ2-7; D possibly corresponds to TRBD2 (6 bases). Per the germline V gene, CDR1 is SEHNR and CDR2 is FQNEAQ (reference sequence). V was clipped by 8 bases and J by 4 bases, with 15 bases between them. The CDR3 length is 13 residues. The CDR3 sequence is CASLQAGSYEQYF. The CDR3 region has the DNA TGTGCCAGCTTGCAAGCCGGGAGTTACGAGCAGTACTTC.

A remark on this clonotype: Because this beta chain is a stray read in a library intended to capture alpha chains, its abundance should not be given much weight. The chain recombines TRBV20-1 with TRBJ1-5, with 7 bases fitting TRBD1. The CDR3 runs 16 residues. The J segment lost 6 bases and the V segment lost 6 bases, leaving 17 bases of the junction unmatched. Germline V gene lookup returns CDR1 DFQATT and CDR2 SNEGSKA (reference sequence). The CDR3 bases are TGCAGTGCCATCACCCCCGGGACAGTAATGAGTCAGCCCCAGCATTTT. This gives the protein CSAITPGTVMSQPQHF.

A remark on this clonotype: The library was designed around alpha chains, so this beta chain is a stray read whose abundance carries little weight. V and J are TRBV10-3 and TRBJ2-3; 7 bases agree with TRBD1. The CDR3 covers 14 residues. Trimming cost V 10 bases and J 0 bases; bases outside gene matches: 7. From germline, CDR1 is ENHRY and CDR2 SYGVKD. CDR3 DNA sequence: TGTGCCACCCGACAGGGAACTAGCACAGATACGCAGTATTTT. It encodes CATRQGTSTDTQYF.

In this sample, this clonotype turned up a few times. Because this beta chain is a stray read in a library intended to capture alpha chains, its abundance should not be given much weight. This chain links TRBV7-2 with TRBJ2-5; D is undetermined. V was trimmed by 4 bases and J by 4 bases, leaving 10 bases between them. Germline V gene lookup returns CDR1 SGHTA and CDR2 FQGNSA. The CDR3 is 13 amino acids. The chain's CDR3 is CASSWGFVETQYF. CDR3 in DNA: TGTGCCAGCAGCTGGGGATTCGTAGAGACCCAGTACTTC.

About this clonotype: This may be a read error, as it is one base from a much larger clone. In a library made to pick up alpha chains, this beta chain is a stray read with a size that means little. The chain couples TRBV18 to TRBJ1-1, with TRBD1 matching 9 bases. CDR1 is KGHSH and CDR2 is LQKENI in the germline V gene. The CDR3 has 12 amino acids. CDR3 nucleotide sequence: TGTGCCGGGGGACAGGGAAGGACTGAAGCTTCCTTT. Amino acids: CAGGQGRTEASF.

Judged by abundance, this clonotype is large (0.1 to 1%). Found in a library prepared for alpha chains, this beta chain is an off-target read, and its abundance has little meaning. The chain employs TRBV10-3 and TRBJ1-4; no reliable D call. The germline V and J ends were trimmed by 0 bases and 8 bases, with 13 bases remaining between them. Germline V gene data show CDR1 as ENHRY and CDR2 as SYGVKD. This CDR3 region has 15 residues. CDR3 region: CAISESMGSREKLFF. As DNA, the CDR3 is TGTGCCATCAGTGAGTCGATGGGCAGTCGGGAAAAACTGTTTTTT.

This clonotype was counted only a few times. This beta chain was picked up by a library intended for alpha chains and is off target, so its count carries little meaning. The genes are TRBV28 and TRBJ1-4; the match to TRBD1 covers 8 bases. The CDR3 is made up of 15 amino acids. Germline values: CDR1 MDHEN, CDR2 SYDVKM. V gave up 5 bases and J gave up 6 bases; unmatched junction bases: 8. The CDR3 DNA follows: TGTGCCAGCAGTCTAAACAGGGGGTTGTATGAAAAACTGTTTTTT. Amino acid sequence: CASSLNRGLYEKLFF.

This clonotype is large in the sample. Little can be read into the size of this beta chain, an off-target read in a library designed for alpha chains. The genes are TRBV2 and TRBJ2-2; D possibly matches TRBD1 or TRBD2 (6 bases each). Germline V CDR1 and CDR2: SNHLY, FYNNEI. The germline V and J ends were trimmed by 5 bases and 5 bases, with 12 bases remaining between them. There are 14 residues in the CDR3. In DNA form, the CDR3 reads TGTGCCAGCAGTCCCTGGGGGGCGACCGGGGAGCTGTTTTTT. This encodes CASSPWGATGELFF.

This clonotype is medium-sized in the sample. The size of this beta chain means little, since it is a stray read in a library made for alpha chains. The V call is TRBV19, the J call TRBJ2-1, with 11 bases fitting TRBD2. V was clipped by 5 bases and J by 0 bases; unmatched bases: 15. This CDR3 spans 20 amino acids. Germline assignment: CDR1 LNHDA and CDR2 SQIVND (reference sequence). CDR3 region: CASSAYAPGLAERSYNEQFF. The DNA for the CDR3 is TGTGCCAGTAGTGCTTACGCCCCGGGACTAGCGGAGCGCTCCTACAATGAGCAGTTCTTC.

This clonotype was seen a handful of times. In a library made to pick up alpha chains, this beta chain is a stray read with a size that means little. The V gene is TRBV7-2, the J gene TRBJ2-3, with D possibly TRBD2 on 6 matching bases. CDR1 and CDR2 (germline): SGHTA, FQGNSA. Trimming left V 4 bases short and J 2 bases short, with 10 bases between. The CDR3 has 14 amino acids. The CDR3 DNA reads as TGTGCCAGCAGCTCGGGACTTTCCACAGATACGCAGTATTTT. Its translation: CASSSGLSTDTQYF.